The 21 T cell receptor beta chains below come from one sample, sequenced in a study of blood T cell repertoires in COVID-19. Profiling relied on immunoSEQ multiplex PCR, and the TCRdb table lists in-frame clones only, not all of them. The sample yields roughly 140,000 clones, about 88% seen once. The sample consisted of peripheral blood. These receptors were taken from a human donor in a cohort sampled during active COVID-19.

The J gene is TRBJ2-3, the V gene TRBV10-1; 9 bases agree with TRBD2. The V gene end was trimmed by 6 bases and the J gene end by 7 bases; junction bases not matched to a gene: 14. This CDR3 is built from 16 residues. Germline assignment: CDR1 WNHNN and CDR2 SYGVQD (reference sequence). In nucleotides, the CDR3 is TGCGCCAGCAGAGTAACCGGGACTAGCTCCAGGTATACGCAGTATTTT. Its translation: CASRVTGTSSRYTQYF.

This sequence joins TRBV6-5 and TRBJ1-1; no definite D call. Germline V gene sequence: CDR1 MNHEY, CDR2 SVGAGI. The CDR3 length is 15 residues. The V and J ends lost 11 bases and 1 base respectively, with 20 bases between them. CDR3 DNA: TGTGCCTCGAGACCGCCTAGAGGAGGGAACACTGAAGCTTTCTTT. It codes for CASRPPRGGNTEAFF.

The chain recombines TRBV3-1 (or the pseudogene TRBV3-2) with TRBJ2-3, with 11 nucleotides matching TRBD2. Unmatched junction bases numbered 3, after V lost 4 bases and J lost 6 bases. CDR3 length equals 14 residues. Germline V gives CDR1 LGHDT, CDR2 YNNKEL (reference sequence). CDR3 sequence: CASSLLAGGDTQYF. CDR3 bases: TGTGCCAGCAGCCTCCTAGCGGGAGGTGATACGCAGTATTTT.

V and J are TRBV5-8 and TRBJ2-2, with TRBD2 identical over 16 bases. Trimming at V came to 4 bases and at J to 6 bases, leaving 12 bases not matched to a gene. This CDR3 is built from 19 residues. Germline V CDR1 and CDR2: SGHTS, YDEGEE. The CDR3: CASSLKPGLAGGPSGELFF. CDR3 nucleotides: TGTGCCAGCAGCCTGAAACCGGGACTAGCGGGGGGGCCGTCCGGGGAGCTGTTTTTT. Based on the CDR3 plus reference TRBV5-8 and TRBJ2-2, the full variable domain is EAGVTQSPTHLIKTRGQQATLRCSPISGHTSVYWYQQALGLGLQFLLWYDEGEERNRGNFPPRFSGRQFPNYSSELNVNALELEDSALYLCASSLKPGLAGGPSGELFFGEGSRLTVL.

In this sample, this clone turned up a few times. In DNA form, the CDR3 reads TGTGCCAGCAGTTCCATTGGGGCCGGTTCCTACGAGCAGTACTTC. Protein: CASSSIGAGSYEQYF. This chain uses TRBV5-4 with TRBJ2-7; perhaps TRBD1 as D (5 bases). The CDR3 runs 15 residues. V was shortened by 5 bases and J by 1 base, with 16 bases between the two germline ends. CDR1 SGHNT and CDR2 YYREEE come from the germline V gene (reference sequence).

This clone has only a few counts. The J gene is TRBJ2-1, the V gene TRBV6-1, with TRBD2 identical over 10 bases. CDR3 length: 14 residues. Germline CDR1 and CDR2: MNHNS and SASEGT. J was trimmed by 7 bases and V by 2 bases; bases with no gene match: 2. CDR3 DNA sequence: TGTGCCAGCAGTGAACAACTAGCGGGGAATGAGCAGTTCTTC. Encoded protein: CASSEQLAGNEQFF.

In regard to this clone: One end of the junction varies from germline; a read error may be responsible. The chain employs TRBV7-9 and TRBJ1-1; a possible D gene is TRBD1 (6 bases). The CDR3 loop spans 18 amino acids. Looked up from germline, CDR1 is SEHNR and CDR2 is FQNEAQ (reference sequence). Here the CDR3 DNA reads TGTGCCAGCAGCATAGCTTTAACGAGCCGGTACAGGGACACTGAAGCTTTCTTT. Translating gives CASSIALTSRYRDTEAFF.

V is TRBV27 and J is TRBJ2-1; 13 bases align to TRBD2. V gave up 2 bases and J gave up 5 bases; unmatched junction bases: 3. Germline CDR1 reads MNHEY; CDR2 reads SMNVEV (reference sequence). The CDR3 contains 16 residues. The DNA for the CDR3 is TGTGCCAGCAGTTTAACGGGACTAGCGGGGAACAATGAGCAGTTCTTC. Residues: CASSLTGLAGNNEQFF.

The chain joins TRBV5-4 to TRBJ2-3; D is perhaps TRBD1 (5 bases). Trimming took 0 bases from V and 4 from J, leaving 15 bases between them. Germline lookup yields CDR1 SGHNT and CDR2 YYREEE (reference sequence). The CDR3 is made up of 16 amino acids. CDR3 amino acids: CASSLDIYLGADTQYF. CDR3 nucleotides: TGTGCCAGCAGCTTGGACATATATTTAGGGGCAGATACGCAGTATTTT.

This sequence joins TRBV6-5 and TRBJ2-7, with TRBD2 identical over 13 bases. The CDR3 extends over 16 amino acids. CDR1 and CDR2 from the germline V gene are MNHEY and SVGAGI. With 4 bases clipped from V and 7 bases from J, the junction kept 10 bases outside the gene matches. The CDR3 DNA sequence: TGTGCCAGCAGTTGCCGCCACGGGACTAGCGGGGCTGAGCAGTACTTC. Translated: CASSCRHGTSGAEQYF.

V usage is TRBV5-1 and J usage is TRBJ2-5, with 13 bases matching TRBD2. CDR1 and CDR2 (germline): SGHRS, YFSETQ. The CDR3 is 16 residues long. Germline trimming cut 4 bases from V and 4 bases from J; bases unmatched to any gene: 7. This CDR3 reads CASSIGLAGELETQYF. The CDR3 bases are TGCGCCAGCAGCATTGGACTAGCGGGGGAGCTAGAGACCCAGTACTTC.

The CDR3 bases are TGTGCCATCAGTGTTACAGGGGGCCGGGGATACGAGCAGTACTTC. The encoded protein is CAISVTGGRGYEQYF. This sequence joins TRBV10-3 and TRBJ2-7; 9 bases match TRBD1. The CDR3 spans 15 residues. Germline V gene lookup returns CDR1 ENHRY and CDR2 SYGVKD. The J segment lost 4 bases and the V segment lost 4 bases, leaving 8 bases of the junction unmatched.

The chain combines TRBV7-9 with TRBJ1-5; 9 bases are shared with TRBD1. The CDR3 runs to 14 residues. Germline CDR1 is SEHNR and CDR2 is FQNEAQ (reference sequence). Trimming at V came to 4 bases and at J to 3 bases, leaving 1 base not matched to a gene. The CDR3 DNA reads TGTGCCAGCAGCTGGACAGGGGTCAATCAGCCCCAGCATTTT. It translates to CASSWTGVNQPQHF.

V usage is TRBV9 and J usage is TRBJ1-2, with TRBD1 matching 7 bases. The ends lost 0 bases at V and 7 bases at J; junction bases unmatched: 9. The CDR3 extends over 15 amino acids. CDR1 SGDLS and CDR2 YYNGEE come from the germline V gene. The CDR3 here is CASSVGTGAGGGYTF. The CDR3 coding sequence is TGTGCCAGCAGCGTAGGCACAGGGGCAGGGGGTGGCTACACCTTC.

The chain is built from TRBV10-3 and TRBJ2-1; 15 bases are shared with TRBD2. The germline V gene encodes CDR1 ENHRY and CDR2 SYGVKD. Trimming cost V 6 bases and J 0 bases; bases outside gene matches: 3. This CDR3 is built from 17 residues. The CDR3 DNA is TGTGCCATCAGAGGGACTAGCGGGAGGTCCTCCTACAATGAGCAGTTCTTC. It specifies CAIRGTSGRSSYNEQFF.

The chain has TRBV9 and TRBJ2-7; 9 nucleotides line up with TRBD2. The CDR3 runs 14 residues. Germline CDR1 SGDLS, CDR2 YYNGEE. Trimming removed 4 bases from V and 7 bases from J; junction bases left unmatched: 9. CDR3 nucleotide sequence: TGTGCCAGCAGCCTGGCGGGAGGGCCTTGGGAGCAGTACTTC. Translated: CASSLAGGPWEQYF.

This chain joins TRBV19 and TRBJ1-5; weak D call: TRBD1 (6 bases). Per the germline V gene, CDR1 is LNHDA and CDR2 is SQIVND (reference sequence). This CDR3 comprises 16 residues. Trimming cost V 5 bases and J 6 bases, with 20 bases left between them. The CDR3 region is CASSVYATGRGQPQHF. CDR3 nucleotide sequence: TGTGCCAGTAGTGTCTATGCGACAGGTAGAGGTCAGCCCCAGCATTTT. The whole variable domain, remainder taken from reference TRBV19 and TRBJ1-5, is DGGITQSPKYLFRKEGQNVTLSCEQNLNHDAMYWYRQDPGQGLRLIYYSQIVNDFQKGDIAEGYSVSREKKESFPLTVTSAQKNPTAFYLCASSVYATGRGQPQHFGDGTRLSIL.

The genes are TRBV5-1 and TRBJ1-2; possible D gene TRBD1, 5 bases. In germline, CDR1 is SGHRS, CDR2 YFSETQ. CDR3 length: 20 residues. The germline V and J ends were trimmed by 3 bases and 2 bases, with 29 bases remaining between them. CDR3 nucleotide sequence: TGCGCCAGCAGCTCTAAGGCGGGGCAGGACCGACAACTGGGAAACTATGGCTACACCTTC. This sequence encodes CASSSKAGQDRQLGNYGYTF.

The gene calls are TRBV27 and TRBJ2-3; weak D call: TRBD1 (5 bases). The CDR3 covers 13 residues. The ends were cut back, 3 bases at V and 11 bases at J, with 15 bases in the middle. Germline CDR1 is MNHEY and CDR2 is SMNVEV (reference sequence). Here the CDR3 reads CASSLSVQGGQYF. CDR3 nucleotides: TGTGCCAGCAGTTTGTCGGTCCAGGGTGGGCAGTATTTT.

The V gene is TRBV29-1, the J gene TRBJ2-3; D is uncertain. Deletions cut 6 bases from V and 4 bases from J, with 26 bases between. The CDR3 has 17 residues. CDR1 is SQVTM, CDR2 ANQGSEA, per germline. DNA for the CDR3: TGCAGCGTCAGACGCGGCGGCCTCCGTATGGGTCCAGATACGCAGTATTTT. It translates to CSVRRGGLRMGPDTQYF.

Comments on this clone: An end of the junction differs from the germline gene, which may be a read error. The chain combines TRBV20-1 with TRBJ2-7; D gene ambiguous. This CDR3 region has 10 residues. Germline assignment: CDR1 DFQATT and CDR2 SNEGSKA (reference sequence). The CDR3 loop reads CSARLPLPLF. DNA for the CDR3: TGCAGTGCTAGACTACCTCTCCCACTCTTC.